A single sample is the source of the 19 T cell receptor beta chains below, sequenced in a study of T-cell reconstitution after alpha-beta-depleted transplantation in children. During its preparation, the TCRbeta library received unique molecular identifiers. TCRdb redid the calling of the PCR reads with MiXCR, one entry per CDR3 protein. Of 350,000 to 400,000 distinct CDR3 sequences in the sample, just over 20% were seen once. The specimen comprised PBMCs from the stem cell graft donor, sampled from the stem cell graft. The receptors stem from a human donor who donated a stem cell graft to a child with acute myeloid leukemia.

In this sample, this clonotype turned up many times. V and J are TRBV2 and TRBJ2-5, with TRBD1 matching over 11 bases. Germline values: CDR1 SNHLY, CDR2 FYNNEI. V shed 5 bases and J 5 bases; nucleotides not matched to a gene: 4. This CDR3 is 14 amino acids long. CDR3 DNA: TGTGCCAGCAGTTGGGACAGGGGGGAGGAGACCCAGTACTTC. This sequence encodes CASSWDRGEETQYF.

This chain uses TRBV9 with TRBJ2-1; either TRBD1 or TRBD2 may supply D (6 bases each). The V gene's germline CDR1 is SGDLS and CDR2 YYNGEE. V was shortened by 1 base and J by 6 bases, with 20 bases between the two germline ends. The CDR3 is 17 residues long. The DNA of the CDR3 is TGTGCCAGCAGCGTAAATTTTGGGGGGAAGGGGGGCAATGAGCAGTTCTTC. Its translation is CASSVNFGGKGGNEQFF.

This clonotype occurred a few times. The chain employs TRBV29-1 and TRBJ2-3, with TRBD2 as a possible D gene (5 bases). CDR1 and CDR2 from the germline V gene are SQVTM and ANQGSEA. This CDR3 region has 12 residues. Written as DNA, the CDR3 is TGCGCCGAGGGAGTTGGTGCAGATACGCAGTATTTT. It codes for CAEGVGADTQYF.

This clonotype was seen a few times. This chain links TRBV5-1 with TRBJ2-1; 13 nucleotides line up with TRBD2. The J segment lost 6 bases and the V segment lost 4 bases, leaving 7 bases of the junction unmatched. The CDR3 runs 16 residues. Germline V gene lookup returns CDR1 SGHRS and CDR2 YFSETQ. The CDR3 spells CASSQGTSGITNEQFF. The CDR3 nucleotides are TGCGCCAGCAGCCAAGGGACTAGCGGGATTACCAATGAGCAGTTCTTC.

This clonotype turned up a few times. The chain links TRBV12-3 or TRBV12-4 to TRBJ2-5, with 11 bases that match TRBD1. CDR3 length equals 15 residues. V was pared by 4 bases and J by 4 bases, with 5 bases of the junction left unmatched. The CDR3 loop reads CASSSAGTGGETQYF. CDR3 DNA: TGTGCCAGCAGTTCCGCCGGGACAGGGGGAGAGACCCAGTACTTC.

The CDR3 spells CASSHSSLNYEQYF. CDR3 coding DNA: TGTGCCAGCAGCCATTCTAGTCTGAACTACGAGCAGTACTTC. This rearrangement joins TRBV3-1 to TRBJ2-7; no clear D. Germline loops: CDR1 LGHDT, CDR2 YNNKEL (reference sequence). Trimming removed 3 bases from V and 3 bases from J, with 12 bases in between. CDR3 size: 14 residues.

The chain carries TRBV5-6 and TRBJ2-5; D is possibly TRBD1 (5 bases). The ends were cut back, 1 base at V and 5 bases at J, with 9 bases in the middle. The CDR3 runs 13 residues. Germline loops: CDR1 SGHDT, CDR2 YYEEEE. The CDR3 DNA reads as TGTGCCAGCAGCTTGTCAGGGCCCGAGACCCAGTACTTC. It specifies CASSLSGPETQYF. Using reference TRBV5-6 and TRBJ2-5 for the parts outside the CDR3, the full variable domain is DAGVTQSPTHLIKTRGQQVTLRCSPKSGHDTVSWYQQALGQGPQFIFQYYEEEERQRGNFPDRFSGHQFPNYSSELNVNALLLGDSALYLCASSLSGPETQYFGPGTRLLVL.

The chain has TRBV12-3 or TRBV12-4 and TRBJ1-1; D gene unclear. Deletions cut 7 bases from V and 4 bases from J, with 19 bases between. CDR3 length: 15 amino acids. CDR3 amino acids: CASTRRDPGTTEAFF. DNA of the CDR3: TGTGCCAGCACCCGCCGCGATCCCGGCACCACTGAAGCTTTCTTT.

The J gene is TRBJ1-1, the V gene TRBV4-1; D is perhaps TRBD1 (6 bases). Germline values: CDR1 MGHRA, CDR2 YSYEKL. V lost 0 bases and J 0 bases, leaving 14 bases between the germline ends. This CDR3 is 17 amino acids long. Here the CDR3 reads CASSQEIGDTLNTEAFF. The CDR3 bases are TGCGCCAGCAGCCAAGAAATTGGGGACACCTTGAACACTGAAGCTTTCTTT.

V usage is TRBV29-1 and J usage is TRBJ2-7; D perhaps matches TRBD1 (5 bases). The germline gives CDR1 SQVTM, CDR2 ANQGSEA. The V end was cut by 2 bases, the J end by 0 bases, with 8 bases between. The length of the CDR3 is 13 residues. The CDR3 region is CSVEWQGSYEQYF. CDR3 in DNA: TGCAGCGTTGAATGGCAGGGCTCCTACGAGCAGTACTTC.

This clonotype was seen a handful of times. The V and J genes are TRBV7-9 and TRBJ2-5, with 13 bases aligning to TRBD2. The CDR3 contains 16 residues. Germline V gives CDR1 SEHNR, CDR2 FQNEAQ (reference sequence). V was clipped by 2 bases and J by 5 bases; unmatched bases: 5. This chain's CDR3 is CASSLRLLAGGETQYF. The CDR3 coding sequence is TGTGCCAGCAGCTTAAGACTACTAGCGGGAGGGGAGACCCAGTACTTC. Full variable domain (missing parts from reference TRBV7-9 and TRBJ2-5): DTGVSQNPRHKITKRGQNVTFRCDPISEHNRLYWYRQTLGQGPEFLTYFQNEAQLEKSRLLSDRFSAERPKGSFSTLEIQRTEQGDSAMYLCASSLRLLAGGETQYFGPGTRLLVL.

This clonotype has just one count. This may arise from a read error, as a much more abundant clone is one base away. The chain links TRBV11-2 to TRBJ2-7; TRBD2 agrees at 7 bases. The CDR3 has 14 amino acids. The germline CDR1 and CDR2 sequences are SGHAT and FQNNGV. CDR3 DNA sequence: TGTGCCAGCAGCTTAGGGGGGGGTGCCTACGTGCAGTACTTC. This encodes CASSLGGGAYVQYF.

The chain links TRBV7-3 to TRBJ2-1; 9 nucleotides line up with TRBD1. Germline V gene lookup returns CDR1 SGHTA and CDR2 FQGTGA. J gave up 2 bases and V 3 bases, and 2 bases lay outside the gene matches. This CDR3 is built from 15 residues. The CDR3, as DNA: TGTGCCAGCAGCTTCGACAGGGGGACCTACAATGAGCAGTTCTTC. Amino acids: CASSFDRGTYNEQFF.

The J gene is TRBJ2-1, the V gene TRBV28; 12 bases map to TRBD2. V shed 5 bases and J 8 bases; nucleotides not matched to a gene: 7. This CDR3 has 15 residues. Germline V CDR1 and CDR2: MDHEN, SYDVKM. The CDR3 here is CASSKTSGSVYEQFF. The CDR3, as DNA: TGTGCCAGCAGTAAGACTAGCGGGAGCGTGTATGAGCAGTTCTTC.

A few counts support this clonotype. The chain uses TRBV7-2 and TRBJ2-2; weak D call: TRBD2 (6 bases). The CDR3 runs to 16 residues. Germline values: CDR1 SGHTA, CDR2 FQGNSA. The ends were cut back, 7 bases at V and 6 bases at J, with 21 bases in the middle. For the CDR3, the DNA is TGTGCCAGCACCGCAGAACTTCGCGGGGTCGCCGGGGAGCTGTTTTTT. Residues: CASTAELRGVAGELFF.

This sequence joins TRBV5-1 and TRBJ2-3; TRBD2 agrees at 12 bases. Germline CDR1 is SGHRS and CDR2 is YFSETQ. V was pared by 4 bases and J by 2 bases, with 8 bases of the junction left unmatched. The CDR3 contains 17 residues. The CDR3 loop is CASSGPSGRVVTDTQYF. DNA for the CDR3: TGCGCCAGCAGCGGCCCTAGCGGGAGGGTGGTCACAGATACGCAGTATTTT.

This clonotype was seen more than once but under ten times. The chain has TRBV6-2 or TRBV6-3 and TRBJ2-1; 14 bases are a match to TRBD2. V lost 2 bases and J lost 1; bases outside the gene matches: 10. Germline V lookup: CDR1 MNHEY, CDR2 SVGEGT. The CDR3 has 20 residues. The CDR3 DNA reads TGTGCCAGCAGTTACGAGGGACTAGCGGGAGTGTATGTTTCCTACAATGAGCAGTTCTTC. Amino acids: CASSYEGLAGVYVSYNEQFF.

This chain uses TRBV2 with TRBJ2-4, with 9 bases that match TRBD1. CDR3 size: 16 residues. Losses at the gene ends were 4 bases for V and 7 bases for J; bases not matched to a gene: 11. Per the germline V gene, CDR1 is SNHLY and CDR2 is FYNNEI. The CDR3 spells CASSARPGTGINIQYF. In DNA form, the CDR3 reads TGTGCCAGCAGTGCCCGTCCCGGGACAGGGATCAACATTCAGTACTTC. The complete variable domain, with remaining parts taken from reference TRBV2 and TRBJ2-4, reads EPEVTQTPSHQVTQMGQEVILRCVPISNHLYFYWYRQILGQKVEFLVSFYNNEISEKSEIFDDQFSVERPDGSNFTLKIRSTKLEDSAMYFCASSARPGTGINIQYFGAGTRLSVL.

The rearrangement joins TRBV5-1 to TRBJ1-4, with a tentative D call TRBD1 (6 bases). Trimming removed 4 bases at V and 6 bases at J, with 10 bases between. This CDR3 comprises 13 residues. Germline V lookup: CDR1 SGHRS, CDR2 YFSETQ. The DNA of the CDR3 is TGCGCCAGCAGCCGACAGGCTTATGAAAAACTGTTTTTT. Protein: CASSRQAYEKLFF.